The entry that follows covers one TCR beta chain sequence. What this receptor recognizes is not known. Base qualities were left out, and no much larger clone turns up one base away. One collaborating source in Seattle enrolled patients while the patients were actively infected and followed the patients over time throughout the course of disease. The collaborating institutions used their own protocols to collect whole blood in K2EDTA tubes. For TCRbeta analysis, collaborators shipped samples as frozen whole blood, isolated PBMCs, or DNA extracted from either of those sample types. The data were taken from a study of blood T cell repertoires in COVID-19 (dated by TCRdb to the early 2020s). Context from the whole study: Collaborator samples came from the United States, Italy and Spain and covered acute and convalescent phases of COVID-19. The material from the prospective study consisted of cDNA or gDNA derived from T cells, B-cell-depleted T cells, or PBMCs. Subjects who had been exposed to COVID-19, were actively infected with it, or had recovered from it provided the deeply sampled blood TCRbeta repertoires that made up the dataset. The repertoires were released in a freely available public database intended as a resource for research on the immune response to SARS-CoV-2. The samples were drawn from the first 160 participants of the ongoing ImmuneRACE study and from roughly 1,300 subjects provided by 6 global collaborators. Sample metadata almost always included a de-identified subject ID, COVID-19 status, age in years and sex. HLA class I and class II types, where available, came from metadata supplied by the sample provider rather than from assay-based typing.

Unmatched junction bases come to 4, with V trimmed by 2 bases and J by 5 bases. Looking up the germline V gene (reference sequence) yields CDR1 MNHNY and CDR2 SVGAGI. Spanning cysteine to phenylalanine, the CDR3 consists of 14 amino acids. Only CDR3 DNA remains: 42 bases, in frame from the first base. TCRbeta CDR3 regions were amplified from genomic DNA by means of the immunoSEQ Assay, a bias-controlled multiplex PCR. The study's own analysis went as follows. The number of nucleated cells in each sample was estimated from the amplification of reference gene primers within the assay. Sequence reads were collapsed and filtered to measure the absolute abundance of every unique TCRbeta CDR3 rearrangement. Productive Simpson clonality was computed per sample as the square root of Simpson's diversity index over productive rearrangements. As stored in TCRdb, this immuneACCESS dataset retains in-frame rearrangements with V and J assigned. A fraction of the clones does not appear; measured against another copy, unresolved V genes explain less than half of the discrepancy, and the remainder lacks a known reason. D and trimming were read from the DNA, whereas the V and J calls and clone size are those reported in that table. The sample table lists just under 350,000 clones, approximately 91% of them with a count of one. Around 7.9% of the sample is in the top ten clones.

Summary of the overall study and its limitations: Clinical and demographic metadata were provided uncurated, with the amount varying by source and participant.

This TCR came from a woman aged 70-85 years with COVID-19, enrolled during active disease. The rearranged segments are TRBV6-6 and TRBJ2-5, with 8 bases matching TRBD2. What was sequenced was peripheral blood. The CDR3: CASSYGRGVETQYF. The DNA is TGTGCCAGCAGTTACGGGCGGGGGGTCGAGACCCAGTACTTC.